Below are 32 T cell receptor beta chains sequenced from a single sample in a study of cytomegalovirus exposure and HLA in healthy donors. With 60 Vbeta and 13 Jbeta primers, the PCR was carried out. Sequencing used immunoSEQ multiplex PCR; TCRdb keeps in-frame clones, though not all of them. The table lists fewer than 200,000 clones, approximately 70% of them singletons. Sequencing input: PBMCs. Receptor source: a woman in her 30s in good health and CMV-seronegative.

The chain combines TRBV4-1 with TRBJ1-1, with 8 bases aligning to TRBD1. CDR3 size: 14 residues. Per germline, CDR1 MGHRA and CDR2 YSYEKL. After removal of 0 bases from V and 4 bases from J, the junction contained 1 base not matched to a gene. The CDR3 coding sequence is TGCGCCAGCAGCCAAGACAGGGGGCGCACTGAAGCTTTCTTT. Its translation: CASSQDRGRTEAFF.

The chain carries TRBV7-3 and TRBJ2-3, with D possibly matching TRBD1 (5 bases). The CDR3 is 14 amino acids. V was shortened by 2 bases and J by 7 bases, with 13 bases between the two germline ends. Germline V gives CDR1 SGHTA, CDR2 FQGTGA. As DNA, the CDR3 is TGTGCCAGCAGCTTAGGGGCCGGGTCAAATACGCAGTATTTT. As protein: CASSLGAGSNTQYF.

The V call is TRBV2, the J call TRBJ2-7, with 11 bases fitting TRBD2. V trimming: 0 bases; J trimming: 7 bases; junction bases outside the gene matches: 5. This CDR3 comprises 15 residues. Per the germline V gene, CDR1 is SNHLY and CDR2 is FYNNEI. CDR3 loop: CASSEASGRAEEQYF. The CDR3 region has the DNA TGTGCCAGCAGTGAAGCTAGCGGGAGGGCCGAAGAGCAGTACTTC.

The gene calls are TRBV9 and TRBJ1-2; the match to TRBD1 covers 11 bases. There are 15 residues in the CDR3. Germline CDR1 reads SGDLS; CDR2 reads YYNGEE. V lost 0 bases and J lost 4; bases outside the gene matches: 2. The DNA of the CDR3 is TGTGCCAGCAGCGTAGGAGGGACAGGGGGCTATGGCTACACCTTC. This gives the protein CASSVGGTGGYGYTF. Filled out from reference TRBV9 and TRBJ1-2, the complete variable domain reads DSGVTQTPKHLITATGQRVTLRCSPRSGDLSVYWYQQSLDQGLQFLIQYYNGEERAKGNILERFSAQQFPDLHSELNLSSLELGDSALYFCASSVGGTGGYGYTFGSGTRLTVV.

This chain uses TRBV5-1 with TRBJ2-7; 9 bases line up with TRBD2. The CDR3 totals 14 residues. The germline CDR1 and CDR2 sequences are SGHRS and YFSETQ. V shed 4 bases and J 4 bases; nucleotides not matched to a gene: 6. CDR3 bases: TGCGCCAGCAGCATGACTAGCGGAATATACGAGCAGTACTTC. This gives the protein CASSMTSGIYEQYF.

This clone was found a few times. The gene calls are TRBV19 and TRBJ1-3, with 7 bases aligning to TRBD1. This CDR3 has 17 residues. V shed 4 bases, J shed 2 bases, and the junction held 11 bases outside the gene matches. Germline values: CDR1 LNHDA, CDR2 SQIVND (reference sequence). CDR3 residues: CASSNRGQVDPGNTIYF. The CDR3 coding sequence is TGTGCCAGTAGTAATCGAGGACAGGTAGACCCTGGAAACACCATATATTTT.

A note on this clone: A read error may produce the germline difference seen at one junction end. The J gene is TRBJ2-1, the V gene TRBV7-2; 7 bases match TRBD2. Germline assignment: CDR1 SGHTA and CDR2 FQGNSA. The CDR3 totals 16 residues. CDR3 in DNA: TGTGCCAGTAGCTTAGGGAGATGGGCGGGGGACAATGAGCAGTTCTTC. It yields the protein CASSLGRWAGDNEQFF.

The rearrangement links TRBV19 to TRBJ1-1, with D uncertain. The CDR3 consists of 12 residues. The germline gives CDR1 LNHDA, CDR2 SQIVND (reference sequence). V lost 5 bases and J lost 10, with 14 bases in between. CDR3 residues: CASSPPRAGAFF. The CDR3 nucleotides are TGTGCCAGTAGTCCCCCGAGGGCCGGAGCTTTCTTT. Full variable domain (outside the CDR3, taken from reference TRBV19 and TRBJ1-1): DGGITQSPKYLFRKEGQNVTLSCEQNLNHDAMYWYRQDPGQGLRLIYYSQIVNDFQKGDIAEGYSVSREKKESFPLTVTSAQKNPTAFYLCASSPPRAGAFFGQGTRLTVV.

This clone was seen a handful of times. The genes are TRBV7-3 and TRBJ2-5, with 11 bases identical to TRBD2. The CDR3 spans 16 residues. V lost 2 bases to trimming and J lost 3 bases; unmatched junction nucleotides: 5. The germline CDR1 and CDR2 sequences are SGHTA and FQGTGA. CDR3 sequence reads: CASSLGGTSGKETQYF. CDR3 nucleotide sequence: TGTGCCAGCAGCTTAGGAGGGACTAGCGGAAAAGAGACCCAGTACTTC.

This chain links TRBV18 with TRBJ2-7, with 13 bases lining up with TRBD2. Unmatched junction bases numbered 2, after V lost 4 bases and J lost 2 bases. This CDR3 has 15 residues. CDR1 is KGHSH, CDR2 LQKENI, per germline. The CDR3 DNA follows: TGTGCCAGCTCACTCGGACTAGCGGGAGCCTACGAGCAGTACTTC. Residues: CASSLGLAGAYEQYF.

The chain couples TRBV7-2 to TRBJ1-1; no firm D call. V lost 3 bases, J lost 8 bases, and 7 bases lay in between. This CDR3 region has 11 residues. CDR1 SGHTA and CDR2 FQGNSA come from the germline V gene. The CDR3 sequence is CASSFAAEAFF. Here the CDR3 DNA reads TGTGCCAGCAGCTTCGCTGCGGAAGCTTTCTTT.

V is TRBV7-6 and J is TRBJ1-3, with 8 bases lining up with TRBD1. V gave up 1 base and J gave up 0 bases; unmatched junction bases: 2. Germline CDR1 is SGHVS and CDR2 is FNYEAQ. There are 16 residues in the CDR3. The CDR3 DNA is TGTGCCAGCAGCTTAGGACAGGGGCACTCTGGAAACACCATATATTTT. As protein: CASSLGQGHSGNTIYF.

V and J are TRBV19 and TRBJ1-5; D call uncertain. Trimming stripped 3 bases from V and 0 bases from J, with 6 bases between. The germline CDR1 and CDR2 sequences are LNHDA and SQIVND (reference sequence). This CDR3 is built from 14 residues. The DNA of the CDR3 is TGTGCCAGTAGTATCCAAAATAGCAATCAGCCCCAGCATTTT. Residues: CASSIQNSNQPQHF.

The chain links TRBV29-1 to TRBJ2-1, with D perhaps TRBD1 (6 bases). The CDR3 runs to 13 residues. Between the trimmed V and J ends, which lost 2 bases and 8 bases, there was a span of 13 bases. In germline, CDR1 is SQVTM, CDR2 ANQGSEA. CDR3 residues: CSVELVQGDEQFF. In DNA form, the CDR3 reads TGCAGCGTTGAACTCGTACAGGGCGATGAGCAGTTCTTC.

The V and J genes are TRBV18 and TRBJ1-5; D is perhaps TRBD1 (6 bases). CDR1 KGHSH and CDR2 LQKENI come from the germline V gene. The CDR3 spans 14 residues. Trimming shortened V by 3 bases and J by 4 bases, and 10 bases separated the two germline ends. The CDR3 region is CASSPGQTNQPQHF. The CDR3 coding sequence is TGTGCCAGCTCACCGGGACAAACTAATCAGCCCCAGCATTTT.

The chain's CDR3 is CASSLDRGPTEAFF. The DNA for the CDR3 is TGCGCCAGCAGCCTCGACAGGGGGCCCACTGAAGCTTTCTTT. J is TRBJ1-1 and V is TRBV5-1; 10 nucleotides agree with TRBD1. The germline V gene has CDR1 SGHRS and CDR2 YFSETQ. The V segment lost 4 bases and the J segment 4 bases; nucleotides outside the gene matches: 4. This CDR3 contains 14 residues.

The chain combines TRBV15 with TRBJ1-2; maybe TRBD1 (5 bases). This CDR3 has 13 amino acids. Germline V gene data show CDR1 as LNHNV and CDR2 as YYDKDF (reference sequence). V was clipped by 9 bases and J by 1 base, with 12 bases between them. As DNA, the CDR3 is TGTGCCACGCAAAATCAGGGTAACTATGGCTACACCTTC. Amino acids: CATQNQGNYGYTF.

The chain is built from TRBV5-4 and TRBJ2-1; 7 bases are a match to TRBD2. Germline CDR1 and CDR2: SGHNT and YYREEE (reference sequence). Trimming at V came to 0 bases and at J to 0 bases, leaving 9 bases not matched to a gene. CDR3 length equals 18 residues. CDR3 DNA sequence: TGTGCCAGCAGCTTGGGGGGTTCTAGCGGAAGCTCCTACAATGAGCAGTTCTTC. Translated: CASSLGGSSGSSYNEQFF.

The chain employs TRBV27 and TRBJ1-1, with 8 bases aligning to TRBD1. The trim removed 3 bases at V and 4 bases at J, leaving 7 bases unmatched. The length of the CDR3 is 15 residues. Germline V gene data show CDR1 as MNHEY and CDR2 as SMNVEV (reference sequence). This CDR3 is CASSFFGTGGTEAFF. DNA of the CDR3: TGTGCCAGCAGTTTCTTCGGGACAGGAGGCACTGAAGCTTTCTTT.

The chain has TRBV29-1 and TRBJ2-5, with D unclear. V lost 4 bases and J lost 2, with 8 bases in between. The CDR3 has 12 residues. The germline CDR1 and CDR2 sequences are SQVTM and ANQGSEA. CDR3 bases: TGCAGCGTTGGGGCAGGTCAAGAGACCCAGTACTTC. Residues: CSVGAGQETQYF. Looking up the rest from reference TRBV29-1 and TRBJ2-5 gives the full variable domain: SAVISQKPSRDICQRGTSLTIQCQVDSQVTMMFWYRQQPGQSLTLIATANQGSEATYESGFVIDKFPISRPNLTFSTLTVSNMSPEDSSIYLCSVGAGQETQYFGPGTRLLVL.

This clone has a handful of counts. Other DNA sequences in this specimen translate into the identical CDR3. The genes are TRBV7-2 and TRBJ1-1, with a possible D match to TRBD1 (5 bases). This CDR3 region has 14 residues. Trimming shortened V by 2 bases and J by 4 bases, and 11 bases separated the two germline ends. Germline V lookup: CDR1 SGHTA, CDR2 FQGNSA. This chain's CDR3 is CASSLKRGGTEAFF. The DNA for the CDR3 is TGTGCCAGCAGCTTAAAGAGGGGAGGCACTGAAGCTTTCTTT.

The chain is built from TRBV6-5 and TRBJ1-5; 7 nucleotides align to TRBD1. The length of the CDR3 is 15 residues. Germline values: CDR1 MNHEY, CDR2 SVGAGI. The V gene end was trimmed by 6 bases and the J gene end by 0 bases; junction bases not matched to a gene: 5. CDR3 DNA sequence: TGTGCCAGCAGAGCCGGGACAGCTAGCAATCAGCCCCAGCATTTT. Residues: CASRAGTASNQPQHF.

In this sample, this clone turned up once. One end of the junction fails to match germline, which may point to a read error. Written as DNA, the CDR3 is TGCAGTGCTCGCCACGCAGGGGGGAGAGTCTTC. The encoded protein is CSARHAGGRVF. The rearrangement joins TRBV20-1 to TRBJ2-1; tentative D call: TRBD1 (7 bases). CDR1 and CDR2 from the germline V gene are DFQATT and SNEGSKA (reference sequence). This CDR3 comprises 11 residues.

This clone was counted only a few times. This CDR3 is CASSDGTSGADEQFF. The CDR3 nucleotides read TGTGCCAGCAGTGACGGGACTAGCGGAGCCGATGAGCAGTTCTTC. The chain combines TRBV6-1 with TRBJ2-1; the match to TRBD2 covers 11 bases. The germline V gene encodes CDR1 MNHNS and CDR2 SASEGT. The CDR3 has 15 residues. The trim removed 3 bases at V and 8 bases at J, leaving 6 bases unmatched.

V gene TRBV15 combines with J gene TRBJ1-2, with D maybe TRBD1 (6 bases). The CDR3 consists of 18 residues. Per the germline V gene, CDR1 is LNHNV and CDR2 is YYDKDF (reference sequence). The germline V and J ends were trimmed by 3 bases and 3 bases, with 23 bases remaining between them. The CDR3 region has the DNA TGTGCCACCAGCAGTCACAACCCTCGGGGGGGGGCATACTATGGCTACACCTTC. Amino acids: CATSSHNPRGGAYYGYTF. Complete variable domain (other parts from reference TRBV15 and TRBJ1-2): DAMVIQNPRYQVTQFGKPVTLSCSQTLNHNVMYWYQQKSSQAPKLLFHYYDKDFNNEADTPDNFQSRRPNTSFCFLDIRSPGLGDTAMYLCATSSHNPRGGAYYGYTFGSGTRLTVV.

The chain links TRBV4-1 to TRBJ1-1, with TRBD1 as a possible D gene (5 bases). The V end was cut by 2 bases, the J end by 1 base, with 17 bases between. CDR1 is MGHRA, CDR2 YSYEKL, per germline. The CDR3 has 17 amino acids. The CDR3 coding sequence is TGCGCCAGCAGCCAACCAGTGGCAGGGAGGGGGAACACTGAAGCTTTCTTT. Translating gives CASSQPVAGRGNTEAFF.

This clone was counted between two and nine times. The chain uses TRBV29-1 and TRBJ2-2, with 7 positions matching TRBD2. The CDR3 runs to 14 residues. J lost 2 bases, V lost 6 bases, and 6 bases had no gene match. The germline V gene has CDR1 SQVTM and CDR2 ANQGSEA. DNA for the CDR3: TGCAGCGTGGCCGGGACTATTAACACCGGGGAGCTGTTTTTT. This translates into CSVAGTINTGELFF.

V is TRBV11-2 and J is TRBJ2-5; tentative D call: TRBD1 (6 bases). Trimming cost V 4 bases and J 6 bases, with 21 bases left between them. The CDR3 extends over 16 amino acids. The germline CDR1 and CDR2 sequences are SGHAT and FQNNGV. In DNA, the CDR3 is TGTGCCAGCAGCTCCAGGAAAGGGGGTAACTATCAGACCCAGTACTTC. Its translation is CASSSRKGGNYQTQYF.

V and J are TRBV15 and TRBJ2-7, with D maybe TRBD1 (5 bases). The germline V gene has CDR1 LNHNV and CDR2 YYDKDF (reference sequence). The CDR3 loop spans 13 amino acids. V was pared by 1 base and J by 5 bases, with 9 bases between. CDR3 in DNA: TGTGCCACCAGCAGAGGTGGCAGGGACGAGCAGTACTTC. It translates to CATSRGGRDEQYF.

This chain links TRBV9 with TRBJ1-4; D not certain. V was shortened by 0 bases and J by 5 bases, with 11 bases between the two germline ends. Per the germline V gene, CDR1 is SGDLS and CDR2 is YYNGEE. CDR3 size: 15 residues. DNA of the CDR3: TGTGCCAGCAGCGTAGGTGCCCACTCGAATGAAAAACTGTTTTTT. Translated: CASSVGAHSNEKLFF.

A few counts support this clone. The chain employs TRBV7-2 and TRBJ2-1; D might be TRBD1 (7 bases). Trimming left V 3 bases short and J 4 bases short, with 19 bases between. The CDR3 runs 17 residues. Germline V gene data show CDR1 as SGHTA and CDR2 as FQGNSA. CDR3 amino acids: CASSFNNRGGPYNEQFF. The CDR3 nucleotides read TGTGCCAGCAGCTTTAATAACAGGGGAGGACCGTACAATGAGCAGTTCTTC.

V gene TRBV11-2 combines with J gene TRBJ2-1; 10 bases fit TRBD1. With 6 bases clipped from V and 3 bases from J, the junction kept 8 bases outside the gene matches. This CDR3 is built from 16 residues. The V gene's germline CDR1 is SGHAT and CDR2 FQNNGV. CDR3 protein: CASSLRDRGYYNEQFF. The DNA for the CDR3 is TGTGCCAGCAGTTTAAGGGACAGGGGTTACTACAATGAGCAGTTCTTC. Variable domain in full (rest from reference TRBV11-2 and TRBJ2-1): EAGVAQSPRYKIIEKRQSVAFWCNPISGHATLYWYQQILGQGPKLLIQFQNNGVVDDSQLPKDRFSAERLKGVDSTLKIQPAKLEDSAVYLCASSLRDRGYYNEQFFGPGTRLTVL.